This TCR beta chain appears in the sequencing data of a study of T-cell reconstitution after alpha-beta-depleted transplantation in children. Study observations and caveats: Some patients showed high day-60 TCRbeta diversity, which derived from surviving recipient T cells and thymic progenitors. At one year after transplant, newly produced T cells mostly accounted for T-cell counts and diversity. Reportedly, alpha-beta T cells present about two months post-transplant originated from several hundred expanded clones of graft origin.

V was trimmed by 5 bases and J by 2 bases, leaving 9 bases between them. The length of the CDR3 is 13 residues. CDR1 and CDR2 (germline): SNHLY, FYNNEI. Preparation of the TCRbeta library used unique molecular identifiers. MiXCR was run by TCRdb on the PCR reads, yielding one entry per CDR3 protein. The sample has 250,000 to 300,000 distinct CDR3 sequences, roughly 7.8% seen once. There are many counts of this clonotype. Its antigen is not identified. The chain combines TRBV2 with TRBJ2-5; D is perhaps TRBD2 (6 bases). Here the sequenced sample was peripheral blood, taken 360 days after TCRalphabeta/CD19-depleted stem cell transplant. The source of this sequence is a female patient between 2 and 10 years old who had a stem cell transplant for Fanconi anemia, so the T cells may come from the graft donor. Here the CDR3 DNA reads TGTGCCAGCAGTTCTAGCGAACAAGAGACCCAGTACTTC. Amino acid sequence: CASSSSEQETQYF.